One and the same sample provided the 26 T cell receptor beta chains below, sequenced in a study of blood T cell repertoires in COVID-19. This table comes from immunoSEQ multiplex PCR, and its TCRdb copy is limited to in-frame clones, with some not included. The sample yields 80,000 to 95,000 clones, over 70% seen once. Sequenced: peripheral blood. The receptors derive from a woman between 50 and 59 years old with acute or convalescent COVID-19.

The chain joins TRBV19 to TRBJ2-7; D uncertain. The CDR3 has 14 residues. Trimming cost V 9 bases and J 2 bases, with 17 bases left between them. In germline, CDR1 is LNHDA, CDR2 SQIVND (reference sequence). The CDR3: CASRLQAGPYEQYF. Written as DNA, the CDR3 is TGTGCCAGCCGCCTTCAGGCAGGTCCCTACGAGCAGTACTTC.

V usage is TRBV10-3 and J usage is TRBJ1-1; D is unresolved. V was trimmed by 0 bases and J by 5 bases, leaving 16 bases between them. Per the germline V gene, CDR1 is ENHRY and CDR2 is SYGVKD. This CDR3 spans 16 amino acids. In DNA form, the CDR3 reads TGTGCCATCAGTGAGTCTGGGCAGAACGAGGGAACTGAAGCTTTCTTT. Its translation is CAISESGQNEGTEAFF.

The V and J genes are TRBV6-1 and TRBJ2-7; 7 bases are shared with TRBD1. Germline V gives CDR1 MNHNS, CDR2 SASEGT. The V and J ends lost 3 bases and 4 bases, in that order; junction bases with no gene match: 3. The CDR3 loop spans 13 amino acids. The CDR3 DNA reads TGTGCCAGCAGTGAGACGGGACAGTACGAGCAGTACTTC. This encodes CASSETGQYEQYF.

The chain recombines TRBV7-9 with TRBJ2-1, with 10 bases identical to TRBD2. Trimming cost V 5 bases and J 8 bases; bases outside gene matches: 12. The CDR3 spans 16 residues. Per the germline V gene, CDR1 is SEHNR and CDR2 is FQNEAQ (reference sequence). The CDR3 loop reads CASSRWASGGGDEQFF. The CDR3 nucleotides read TGTGCCAGCAGCCGTTGGGCTAGCGGGGGCGGGGATGAGCAGTTCTTC.

The J gene is TRBJ2-1, the V gene TRBV2, with 13 bases fitting TRBD2. From germline, CDR1 is SNHLY and CDR2 FYNNEI. After removal of 3 bases from V and 5 bases from J, the junction contained 7 bases not matched to a gene. This CDR3 is 17 amino acids long. The CDR3 sequence: CASSERLAGGYDNEQFF. DNA for the CDR3: TGTGCCAGCAGTGAGCGACTAGCGGGGGGATATGACAATGAGCAGTTCTTC. Variable domain in full (rest from reference TRBV2 and TRBJ2-1): EPEVTQTPSHQVTQMGQEVILRCVPISNHLYFYWYRQILGQKVEFLVSFYNNEISEKSEIFDDQFSVERPDGSNFTLKIRSTKLEDSAMYFCASSERLAGGYDNEQFFGPGTRLTVL.

This rearrangement joins TRBV9 to TRBJ2-3; TRBD1 aligns across 9 bases. The length of the CDR3 is 16 residues. Germline V gene sequence: CDR1 SGDLS, CDR2 YYNGEE. Unmatched junction bases numbered 6, after V lost 0 bases and J lost 4 bases. CDR3 nucleotides: TGTGCCAGCAGCGTAGGGGGGGGACAGGGCTCAGATACGCAGTATTTT. It codes for CASSVGGGQGSDTQYF. Variable domain in full (rest from reference TRBV9 and TRBJ2-3): DSGVTQTPKHLITATGQRVTLRCSPRSGDLSVYWYQQSLDQGLQFLIQYYNGEERAKGNILERFSAQQFPDLHSELNLSSLELGDSALYFCASSVGGGQGSDTQYFGPGTRLTVL.

This sequence joins TRBV27 and TRBJ1-2; TRBD1 is a possible D gene (6 bases). The CDR3 covers 15 residues. Germline V lookup: CDR1 MNHEY, CDR2 SMNVEV (reference sequence). Trimming cost V 2 bases and J 3 bases, with 13 bases left between them. This CDR3 reads CASSLVGQIDYGYTF. The CDR3 DNA sequence: TGTGCCAGCAGTTTAGTCGGACAGATAGACTATGGCTACACCTTC.

This chain uses TRBV5-1 with TRBJ1-3; perhaps TRBD1 as D (5 bases). In germline, CDR1 is SGHRS, CDR2 YFSETQ. This CDR3 is 16 amino acids long. V was trimmed by 2 bases and J by 0 bases, leaving 12 bases between them. In nucleotides, the CDR3 is TGCGCCAGCAGCTTTGATGGAGGGGTCTCTGGAAACACCATATATTTT. As protein: CASSFDGGVSGNTIYF.

The chain carries TRBV6-1 and TRBJ2-3; no definite D call. The CDR3 length is 13 residues. The germline gives CDR1 MNHNS, CDR2 SASEGT. The V gene lost 2 bases and the J gene lost 3 bases, with 6 bases spanning the gap. The CDR3 reads CASSETLTDTQYF. Written as DNA, the CDR3 is TGTGCCAGCAGTGAAACACTAACAGATACGCAGTATTTT.

The genes are TRBV6-5 and TRBJ2-1; D unclear. V was trimmed by 10 bases and J by 0 bases, leaving 13 bases between them. Germline V lookup: CDR1 MNHEY, CDR2 SVGAGI. The CDR3 loop spans 14 amino acids. Here the CDR3 DNA reads TGTGCCACCGAGAGCCCAAGCTCCTACAATGAGCAGTTCTTC. Protein sequence: CATESPSSYNEQFF.

This clone occurred once. The chain carries TRBV7-8 and TRBJ1-1, with 8 bases matching TRBD1. The CDR3 runs 18 residues. Trimming took 4 bases from V and 0 from J; bases not matched to a gene: 13. Germline V gene data show CDR1 as SGHVS and CDR2 as FQNEAQ. CDR3 nucleotides: TGTGCCAGCAGCTCCCGAAACAGGGGGGGGACCATGAACACTGAAGCTTTCTTT. Its translation is CASSSRNRGGTMNTEAFF.

The chain carries TRBV6-5 and TRBJ2-7, with a tentative D call TRBD1 (7 bases). CDR1 is MNHEY, CDR2 SVGAGI, per germline. Trimming left V 5 bases short and J 8 bases short, with 22 bases between. CDR3 length: 15 amino acids. The DNA of the CDR3 is TGTGCCAGCAGTCCTACCGGGGGACAGCTCCGAAAGCAGTACTTC. It specifies CASSPTGGQLRKQYF.

The V gene is TRBV15, the J gene TRBJ1-1; no clear D gene. This CDR3 comprises 13 residues. V was clipped by 0 bases and J by 5 bases, with 7 bases between them. Germline CDR1 reads LNHNV; CDR2 reads YYDKDF (reference sequence). The CDR3 loop reads CATSRDGLTEAFF. Written as DNA, the CDR3 is TGTGCCACCAGCAGAGATGGACTTACTGAAGCTTTCTTT.

V and J are TRBV7-9 and TRBJ1-4; possibly TRBD1 for D (5 bases). V lost 0 bases, J lost 0 bases, and 8 bases lay in between. The CDR3 is made up of 16 amino acids. Germline assignment: CDR1 SEHNR and CDR2 FQNEAQ (reference sequence). CDR3 nucleotides: TGTGCCAGCAGCTTAGCTTGGGGCGCAACTAATGAAAAACTGTTTTTT. This gives the protein CASSLAWGATNEKLFF.

The J gene is TRBJ2-1, the V gene TRBV15, with TRBD1 identical over 12 bases. The V gene's germline CDR1 is LNHNV and CDR2 YYDKDF (reference sequence). V shed 5 bases and J 5 bases; nucleotides not matched to a gene: 10. The CDR3 is made up of 17 amino acids. CDR3: CATSGRDRGLGDNEQFF. The CDR3 DNA reads TGTGCCACCAGCGGCCGGGACAGGGGGCTGGGGGACAATGAGCAGTTCTTC.

With regard to this clone: Its ends do not fully match the called genes, so a read error is possible. The V gene is TRBV6-1, the J gene TRBJ2-1, with 8 bases aligning to TRBD2. The germline V gene encodes CDR1 MNHNS and CDR2 SASEGT. The CDR3 loop spans 15 amino acids. The CDR3 sequence: CASTEGLAPLNEQFF. The CDR3 bases are TGTGCCAGCACTGAAGGACTAGCTCCCCTCAATGAGCAGTTCTTC.

This clone was seen a few times. The rearrangement uses TRBV7-9 and TRBJ1-1, with 8 bases matching TRBD1. V shed 8 bases, J shed 1 base, and the junction held 9 bases outside the gene matches. From germline, CDR1 is SEHNR and CDR2 FQNEAQ (reference sequence). The CDR3 has 15 residues. This CDR3 reads CASDAGGVGNTEAFF. CDR3 coding DNA: TGTGCCAGCGACGCAGGGGGCGTGGGGAACACTGAAGCTTTCTTT.

CDR3 region: CASSSHWGQGETQYF. CDR3 coding DNA: TGTGCCAGCAGCTCCCACTGGGGCCAGGGAGAGACCCAGTACTTC. V is TRBV7-2 and J is TRBJ2-5; D may be TRBD1 (5 bases). V lost 4 bases, J lost 4 bases, and 16 bases lay in between. The germline V gene encodes CDR1 SGHTA and CDR2 FQGNSA. There are 15 residues in the CDR3.

This clone was observed a handful of times. V is TRBV19 and J is TRBJ1-1; D may be TRBD1 (6 bases). There are 14 residues in the CDR3. V lost 3 bases, J lost 1 base, and 9 bases lay in between. Germline V gene sequence: CDR1 LNHDA, CDR2 SQIVND (reference sequence). CDR3 coding DNA: TGTGCCAGTAGTATTCTACAGGGGAACACTGAAGCTTTCTTT. Encoded protein: CASSILQGNTEAFF.

The rearrangement joins TRBV6-5 to TRBJ2-5, with 9 bases that match TRBD2. Germline V CDR1 and CDR2: MNHEY, SVGAGI. The CDR3 has 14 amino acids. Trimming cost V 6 bases and J 1 base; bases outside gene matches: 3. CDR3 sequence: CASSGGGGQETQYF. The CDR3 region has the DNA TGTGCCAGCAGCGGCGGGGGGGGCCAAGAGACCCAGTACTTC.

This clone has a handful of counts. V gene TRBV7-6 combines with J gene TRBJ2-7; D might be TRBD1 (6 bases). The length of the CDR3 is 15 residues. The ends were cut back, 5 bases at V and 5 bases at J, with 19 bases in the middle. Germline V gene lookup returns CDR1 SGHVS and CDR2 FNYEAQ. CDR3 bases: TGTGCCAGCAGCCTCAGCCCGACAGGAAGGGACGAGCAGTACTTC. It specifies CASSLSPTGRDEQYF.

The rearrangement joins TRBV5-4 to TRBJ1-1; TRBD1 might be the D (6 bases). The CDR3 is made up of 13 amino acids. Trimming left V 6 bases short and J 6 bases short, with 15 bases between. In germline, CDR1 is SGHNT, CDR2 YYREEE (reference sequence). CDR3 sequence: CASTAQGRAEAFF. CDR3 bases: TGTGCCAGCACCGCACAGGGAAGGGCTGAAGCTTTCTTT.

This clone came up once. The rearrangement joins TRBV28 to TRBJ1-1, with TRBD1 as a possible D gene (6 bases). V was pared by 10 bases and J by 1 base, with 16 bases between. CDR3 size: 14 residues. Germline V CDR1 and CDR2: MDHEN, SYDVKM. The CDR3 sequence is CATSPGGGNTEAFF. Here the CDR3 DNA reads TGTGCCACCTCGCCGGGAGGGGGGAACACTGAAGCTTTCTTT. The whole variable domain, filled in from reference TRBV28 and TRBJ1-1, reads DVKVTQSSRYLVKRTGEKVFLECVQDMDHENMFWYRQDPGLGLRLIYFSYDVKMKEKGDIPEGYSVSREKKERFSLILESASTNQTSMYLCATSPGGGNTEAFFGQGTRLTVV.

V gene TRBV29-1 combines with J gene TRBJ1-1, with a weak D call TRBD1 (6 bases). This CDR3 comprises 15 residues. The germline CDR1 and CDR2 sequences are SQVTM and ANQGSEA. Deletions cut 3 bases from V and 0 bases from J, with 14 bases between. The CDR3, as DNA: TGCAGCGTTGACCACCGACAGGTCATGAACACTGAAGCTTTCTTT. As protein: CSVDHRQVMNTEAFF. The entire variable domain, with the rest obtained from reference TRBV29-1 and TRBJ1-1, is as follows: SAVISQKPSRDICQRGTSLTIQCQVDSQVTMMFWYRQQPGQSLTLIATANQGSEATYESGFVIDKFPISRPNLTFSTLTVSNMSPEDSSIYLCSVDHRQVMNTEAFFGQGTRLTVV.

This clone is a singleton in its sample. V gene TRBV28 combines with J gene TRBJ1-2; D may be TRBD1 (5 bases). V gave up 2 bases and J gave up 7 bases, with 20 bases separating them. CDR3 size: 16 residues. CDR1 MDHEN and CDR2 SYDVKM come from the germline V gene. The CDR3 nucleotides read TGTGCCAGCAGTTTAATCTCCCCTTACAGGAAGCCTGGCTACACCTTC. As protein: CASSLISPYRKPGYTF.

This clone was counted between two and nine times. V usage is TRBV2 and J usage is TRBJ1-4, with TRBD1 identical over 7 bases. This CDR3 is built from 14 residues. V lost 6 bases, J lost 5 bases, and 6 bases stayed unmatched. CDR1 and CDR2 (germline): SNHLY, FYNNEI. CDR3 nucleotide sequence: TGTGCCAGCAGCCGACAGGGTTTCAATGAAAAACTGTTTTTT. Residues: CASSRQGFNEKLFF.